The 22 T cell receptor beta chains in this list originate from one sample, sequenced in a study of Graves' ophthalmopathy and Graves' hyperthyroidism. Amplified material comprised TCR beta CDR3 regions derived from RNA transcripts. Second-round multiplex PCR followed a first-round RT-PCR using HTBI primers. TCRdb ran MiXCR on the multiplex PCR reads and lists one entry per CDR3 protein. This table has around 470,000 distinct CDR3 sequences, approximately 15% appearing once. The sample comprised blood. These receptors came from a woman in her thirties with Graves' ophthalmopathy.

CDR3 loop: CSALGDRGLEGYTF. Here the CDR3 DNA reads TGCAGCGCCCTGGGGGACAGGGGGCTTGAGGGCTACACCTTC. J is TRBJ1-2 and V is TRBV29-1; TRBD1 agrees at 12 bases. The CDR3 sequence is 14 residues long. Germline V gene data show CDR1 as SQVTM and CDR2 as ANQGSEA. The V and J ends lost 7 bases and 8 bases, in that order; junction bases with no gene match: 11.

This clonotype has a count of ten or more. The CDR3 spells CASSSPRTSGSYEQYF. CDR3 coding DNA: TGTGCCAGCAGTTCACCTCGGACTAGCGGCTCCTACGAGCAGTACTTC. V and J are TRBV6-5 and TRBJ2-7, with 10 bases identical to TRBD2. Trimming removed 4 bases from V and 0 bases from J; junction bases left unmatched: 6. CDR3 length equals 16 residues. Germline V CDR1 and CDR2: MNHEY, SVGAGI.

The chain's CDR3 is CASSPSGALGYEQYF. In DNA form, the CDR3 reads TGTGCCAGCAGTCCATCGGGGGCATTGGGATACGAGCAGTACTTC. This chain connects TRBV12-3 or TRBV12-4 to TRBJ2-7; D may correspond to TRBD1 or TRBD2 (6 bases each). The CDR3 length is 15 residues. The ends were cut back, 5 bases at V and 4 bases at J, with 18 bases in the middle.

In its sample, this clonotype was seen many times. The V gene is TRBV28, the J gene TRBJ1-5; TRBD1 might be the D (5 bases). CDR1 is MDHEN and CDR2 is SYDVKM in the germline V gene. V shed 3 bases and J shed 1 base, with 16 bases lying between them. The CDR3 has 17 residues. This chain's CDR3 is CASSFLLFGDSNQPQHF. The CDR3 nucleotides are TGTGCCAGCAGTTTTCTCTTGTTTGGGGACAGCAATCAGCCCCAGCATTTT.

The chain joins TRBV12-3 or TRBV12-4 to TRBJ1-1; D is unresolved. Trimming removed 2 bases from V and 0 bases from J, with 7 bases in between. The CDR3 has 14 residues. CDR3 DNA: TGTGCCAGCAGTTTAACAGCTTTGAACACTGAAGCTTTCTTT. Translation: CASSLTALNTEAFF.

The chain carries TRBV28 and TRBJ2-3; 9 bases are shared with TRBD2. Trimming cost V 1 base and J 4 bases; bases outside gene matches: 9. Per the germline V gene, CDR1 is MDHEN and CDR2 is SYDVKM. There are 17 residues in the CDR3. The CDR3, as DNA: TGTGCCAGCAGTTTATTGGGGCTAGCGGGGAGGGCAGATACGCAGTATTTT. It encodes CASSLLGLAGRADTQYF. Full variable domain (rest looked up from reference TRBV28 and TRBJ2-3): DVKVTQSSRYLVKRTGEKVFLECVQDMDHENMFWYRQDPGLGLRLIYFSYDVKMKEKGDIPEGYSVSREKKERFSLILESASTNQTSMYLCASSLLGLAGRADTQYFGPGTRLTVL.

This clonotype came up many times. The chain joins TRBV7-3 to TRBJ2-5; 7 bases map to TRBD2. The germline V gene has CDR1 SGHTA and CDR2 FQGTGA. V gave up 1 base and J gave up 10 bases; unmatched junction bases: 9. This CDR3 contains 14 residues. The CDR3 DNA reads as TGTGCCAGCAGCTTAATCAGCGGGACTACGGACCAGTACTTC. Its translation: CASSLISGTTDQYF.

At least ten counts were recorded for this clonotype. CDR3 nucleotides: TGTGCCTGGACTCAGGGTAGCAATCAGCCCCAGCATTTT. Encoded protein: CAWTQGSNQPQHF. The chain is built from TRBV30 and TRBJ1-5; D may be TRBD1 (5 bases). The CDR3 consists of 13 residues. Trimming took 4 bases from V and 0 from J, leaving 7 bases between them. Germline loops: CDR1 GTSNPN, CDR2 SVGIG (reference sequence). The full variable domain, completed using reference TRBV30 and TRBJ1-5, is SQTIHQWPATLVQPVGSPLSLECTVEGTSNPNLYWYRQAAGRGLQLLFYSVGIGQISSEVPQNLSASRPQDRQFILSSKKLLLSDSGFYLCAWTQGSNQPQHFGDGTRLSIL.

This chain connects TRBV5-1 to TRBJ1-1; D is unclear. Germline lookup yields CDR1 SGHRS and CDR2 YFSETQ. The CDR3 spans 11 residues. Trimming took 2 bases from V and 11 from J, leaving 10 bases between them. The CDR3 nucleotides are TGCGCCAGCAGCTTAGATTTTCTGGCTTTCTTT. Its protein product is CASSLDFLAFF. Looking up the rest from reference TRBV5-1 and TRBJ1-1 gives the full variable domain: KAGVTQTPRYLIKTRGQQVTLSCSPISGHRSVSWYQQTPGQGLQFLFEYFSETQRNKGNFPGRFSGRQFSNSRSEMNVSTLELGDSALYLCASSLDFLAFFGQGTRLTVV.

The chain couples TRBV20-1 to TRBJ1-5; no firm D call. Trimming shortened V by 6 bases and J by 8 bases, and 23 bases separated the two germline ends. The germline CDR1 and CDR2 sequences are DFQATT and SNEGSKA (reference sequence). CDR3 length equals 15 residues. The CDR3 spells CSAKRSGHSGKPQHF. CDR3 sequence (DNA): TGCAGTGCCAAAAGATCCGGCCACTCCGGGAAGCCCCAGCATTTT.

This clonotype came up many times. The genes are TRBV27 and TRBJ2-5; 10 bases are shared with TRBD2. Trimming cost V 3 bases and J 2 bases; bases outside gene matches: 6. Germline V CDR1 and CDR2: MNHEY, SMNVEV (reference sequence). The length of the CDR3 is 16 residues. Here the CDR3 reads CASSLVLAGAQETQYF. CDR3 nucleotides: TGTGCCAGCAGTTTGGTTCTAGCGGGAGCTCAAGAGACCCAGTACTTC.

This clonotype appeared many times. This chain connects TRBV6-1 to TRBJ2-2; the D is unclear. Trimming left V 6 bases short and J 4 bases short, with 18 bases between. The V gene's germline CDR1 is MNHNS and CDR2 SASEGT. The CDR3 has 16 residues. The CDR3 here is CASRTGSRQVTGELFF. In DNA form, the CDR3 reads TGTGCCAGCAGAACCGGCAGTAGGCAAGTCACCGGGGAGCTGTTTTTT.

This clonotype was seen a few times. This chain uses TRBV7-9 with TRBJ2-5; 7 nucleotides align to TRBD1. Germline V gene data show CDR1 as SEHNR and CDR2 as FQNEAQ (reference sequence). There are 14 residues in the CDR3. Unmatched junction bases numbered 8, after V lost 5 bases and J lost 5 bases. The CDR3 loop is CASSHVGQRETQYF. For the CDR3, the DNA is TGTGCCAGCAGCCACGTGGGACAGAGGGAGACCCAGTACTTC.

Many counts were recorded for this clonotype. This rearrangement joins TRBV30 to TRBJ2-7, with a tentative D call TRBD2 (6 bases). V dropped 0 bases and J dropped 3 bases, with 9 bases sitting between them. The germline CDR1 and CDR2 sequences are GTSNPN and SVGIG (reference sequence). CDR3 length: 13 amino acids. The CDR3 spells CAWSVVGLYEQYF. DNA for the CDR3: TGTGCCTGGAGTGTAGTGGGACTCTACGAGCAGTACTTC.

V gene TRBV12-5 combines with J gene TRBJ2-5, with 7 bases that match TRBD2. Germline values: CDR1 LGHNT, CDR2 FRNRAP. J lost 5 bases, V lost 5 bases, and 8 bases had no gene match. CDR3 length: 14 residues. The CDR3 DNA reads TGTGCTAGTGGTCCCCTAACGGGAGGTGAGACCCAGTACTTC. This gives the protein CASGPLTGGETQYF.

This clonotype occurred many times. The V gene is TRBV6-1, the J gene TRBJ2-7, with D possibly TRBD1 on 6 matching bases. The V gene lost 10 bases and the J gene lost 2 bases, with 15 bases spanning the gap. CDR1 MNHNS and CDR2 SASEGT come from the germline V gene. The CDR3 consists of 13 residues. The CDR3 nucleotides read TGTGCCACCACAGGGCAACACCCCTACGAGCAGTACTTC. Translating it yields CATTGQHPYEQYF.

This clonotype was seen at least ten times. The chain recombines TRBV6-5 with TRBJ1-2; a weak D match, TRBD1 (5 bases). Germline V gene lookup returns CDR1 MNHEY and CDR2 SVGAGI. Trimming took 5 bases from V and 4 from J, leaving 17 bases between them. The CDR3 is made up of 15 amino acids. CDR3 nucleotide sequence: TGTGCCAGCAGTCCGAACGGCTGGGGGGGCTATGGCTACACCTTC. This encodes CASSPNGWGGYGYTF.

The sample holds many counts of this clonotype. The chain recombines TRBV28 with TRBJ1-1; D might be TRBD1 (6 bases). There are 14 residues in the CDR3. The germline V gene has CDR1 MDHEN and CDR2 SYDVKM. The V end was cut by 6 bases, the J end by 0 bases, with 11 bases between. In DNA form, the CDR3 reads TGTGCCAGCAGATCAGGGGCGGTGAACACTGAAGCTTTCTTT. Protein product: CASRSGAVNTEAFF.

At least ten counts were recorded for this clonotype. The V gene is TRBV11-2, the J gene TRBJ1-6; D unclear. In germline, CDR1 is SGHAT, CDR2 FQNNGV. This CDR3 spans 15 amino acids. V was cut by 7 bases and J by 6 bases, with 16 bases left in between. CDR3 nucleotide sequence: TGTGCCAGCACCTCATCTACCGGAGGTAATTCACCCCTCCACTTT. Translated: CASTSSTGGNSPLHF.

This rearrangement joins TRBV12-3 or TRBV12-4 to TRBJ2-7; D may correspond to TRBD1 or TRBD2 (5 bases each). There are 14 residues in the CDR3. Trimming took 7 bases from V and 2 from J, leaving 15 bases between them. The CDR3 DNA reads TGTGCCAGCACACGGGACGGTGGGACCTACGAGCAGTACTTC. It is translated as CASTRDGGTYEQYF.

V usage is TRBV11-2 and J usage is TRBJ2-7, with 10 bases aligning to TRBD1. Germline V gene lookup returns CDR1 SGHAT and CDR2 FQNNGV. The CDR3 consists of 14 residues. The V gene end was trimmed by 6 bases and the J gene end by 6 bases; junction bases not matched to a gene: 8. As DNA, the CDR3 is TGTGCCAGCAGACCTCGGGACAGGGGTGGCGAGCAGTACTTC. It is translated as CASRPRDRGGEQYF. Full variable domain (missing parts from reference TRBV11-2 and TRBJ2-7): EAGVAQSPRYKIIEKRQSVAFWCNPISGHATLYWYQQILGQGPKLLIQFQNNGVVDDSQLPKDRFSAERLKGVDSTLKIQPAKLEDSAVYLCASRPRDRGGEQYFGPGTRLTVT.

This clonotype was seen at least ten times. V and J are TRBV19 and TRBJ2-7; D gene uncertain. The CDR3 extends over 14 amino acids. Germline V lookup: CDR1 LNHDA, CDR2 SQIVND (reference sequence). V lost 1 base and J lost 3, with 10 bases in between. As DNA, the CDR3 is TGTGCCAGTAGTATAGCGCAGGAAGGCTACGAGCAGTACTTC. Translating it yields CASSIAQEGYEQYF.